This T cell receptor (beta chain) emerged from a study of T cells in women clearing cervical HPV infection. Turning to the study itself: Controls' single incident HPV16 infection cleared within 12 months without precancer.

Data came from immunoSEQ multiplex PCR; TCRdb stores just in-frame clones and leaves some out. Its table records roughly 35,000 clones. Dot-blot hybridization genotyped cervical HPV amplified with MY09/MY11 PCR. The sequence was obtained from a woman between 18 and 70 years old with a cervical HPV16 infection that either progressed to CIN3+ or cleared (not recorded which). The sequencing sample was made of blood buffy coat.

Partial CDR3 DNA: TGTGCCAGTACTGAAACCGGGACTAGCACAGATACG. This sequence encodes CASTETGTSTDT. The CDR3 in full is CASTETGTSTDTQYF. The chain has TRBV19 and TRBJ2-3; a possible D gene is TRBD2 (6 bases). The observed sequence ends 3 residues before the CDR3 terminus, with the missing tail filled in from the germline J gene. The germline CDR1 and CDR2 sequences are LNHDA and SQIVND (reference sequence). The CDR3 is made up of 15 amino acids. V lost 7 bases and J lost 0, with 14 bases in between.